This T cell receptor beta chain is from a study of glioma-infiltrating T cells. General study results and limits: Only very few CDR3 sequences appeared in both tissue and blood. Non-neoplastic patients had below-expected tissue-blood divergence, while all gliomas exceeded expectation.

Using RNA template, CDR3s of TCR alpha and beta were amplified with iRepertoire arm-PCR. Tissue mRNA or PBMC total RNA, roughly 85-450 ng, went into one-step reverse transcription and amplification. TCRdb re-analysed the multiplex PCR reads in MiXCR, keeping a single row per CDR3 protein. This sample has approximately 89,000 distinct CDR3 sequences, with less than 30% found just once. This clonotype was observed many times. Antigen specificity is unknown. The sequenced material came from glioma tissue, nonneoplastic brain tissue, or PBMCs (not recorded which). This clonotype was sampled from a human donor with low-grade glioma or glioblastoma, undergoing nonglioma brain surgery, or in good health (not recorded which).

CDR3 loop: CSARYSGRAYEQYF. As DNA, the CDR3 is TGCAGTGCTAGATACAGCGGGAGAGCCTACGAGCAGTACTTC. This chain connects TRBV20-1 to TRBJ2-7; 8 nucleotides line up with TRBD2. The germline V gene has CDR1 DFQATT and CDR2 SNEGSKA (reference sequence). Trimming at V came to 2 bases and at J to 2 bases, leaving 5 bases not matched to a gene. The CDR3 consists of 14 residues.